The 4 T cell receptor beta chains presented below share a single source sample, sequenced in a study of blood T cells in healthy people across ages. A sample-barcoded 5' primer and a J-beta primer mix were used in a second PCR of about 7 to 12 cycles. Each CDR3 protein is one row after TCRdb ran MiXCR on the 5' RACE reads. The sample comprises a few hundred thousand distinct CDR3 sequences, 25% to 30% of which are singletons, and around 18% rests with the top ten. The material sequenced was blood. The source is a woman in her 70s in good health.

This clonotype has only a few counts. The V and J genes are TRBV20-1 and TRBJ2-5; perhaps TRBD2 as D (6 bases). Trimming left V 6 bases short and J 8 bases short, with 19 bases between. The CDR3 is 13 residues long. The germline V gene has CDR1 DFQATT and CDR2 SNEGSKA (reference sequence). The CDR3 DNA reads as TGCAGTGCAAGGGCAGGGCGGGATATTACCCAGTACTTC. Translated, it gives CSARAGRDITQYF.

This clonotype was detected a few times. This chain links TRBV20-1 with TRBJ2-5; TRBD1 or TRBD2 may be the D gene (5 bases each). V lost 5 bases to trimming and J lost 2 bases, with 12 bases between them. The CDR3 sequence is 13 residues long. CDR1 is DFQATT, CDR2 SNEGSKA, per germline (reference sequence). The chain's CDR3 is CSALVWGQETQYF. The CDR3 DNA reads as TGCAGTGCTCTCGTGTGGGGGCAAGAGACCCAGTACTTC.

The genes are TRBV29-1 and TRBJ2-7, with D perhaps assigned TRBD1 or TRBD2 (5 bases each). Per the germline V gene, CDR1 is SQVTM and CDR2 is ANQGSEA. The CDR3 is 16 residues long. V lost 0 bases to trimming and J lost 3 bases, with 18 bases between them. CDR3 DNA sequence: TGCAGCGTTGAAGATCTTAAGGACGGGGCTATCTACGAGCAGTACTTC. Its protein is CSVEDLKDGAIYEQYF.

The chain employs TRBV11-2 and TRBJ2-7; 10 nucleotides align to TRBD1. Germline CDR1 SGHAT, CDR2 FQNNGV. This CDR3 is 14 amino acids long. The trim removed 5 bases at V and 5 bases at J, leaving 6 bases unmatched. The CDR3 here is CASSQRTGGNEQYF. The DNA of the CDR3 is TGTGCCAGCAGCCAAAGGACAGGGGGTAACGAGCAGTACTTC.